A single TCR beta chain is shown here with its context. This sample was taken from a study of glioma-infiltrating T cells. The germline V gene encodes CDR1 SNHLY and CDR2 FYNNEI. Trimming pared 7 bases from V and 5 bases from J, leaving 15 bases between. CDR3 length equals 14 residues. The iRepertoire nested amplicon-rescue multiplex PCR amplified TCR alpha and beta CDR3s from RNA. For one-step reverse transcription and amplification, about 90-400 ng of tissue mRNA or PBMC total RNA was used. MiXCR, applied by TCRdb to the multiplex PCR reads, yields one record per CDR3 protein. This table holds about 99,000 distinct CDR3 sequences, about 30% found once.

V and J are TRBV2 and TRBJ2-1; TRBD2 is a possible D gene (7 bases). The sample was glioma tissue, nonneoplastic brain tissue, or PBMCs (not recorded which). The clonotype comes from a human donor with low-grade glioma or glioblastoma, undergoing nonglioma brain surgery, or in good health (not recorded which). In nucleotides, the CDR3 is TGTGCCAGCATAAGAGGGGGGGGAAACAATGAGCAGTTCTTC. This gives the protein CASIRGGGNNEQFF.